The source of this T cell receptor beta chain is a study of blood T cell repertoires in COVID-19. Across the whole study: COVID-19 samples collected from the United States, Italy and Spain covered acute and convalescent phases. The cDNA or gDNA used as material had been derived from T cells, B-cell-depleted T cells, or PBMCs.

Trimming cost V 7 bases and J 9 bases, with 21 bases left between them. This CDR3 has 14 residues. Per germline, CDR1 MDHEN and CDR2 SYDVKM. This clone has just a few counts. Methods used by the authors: Using reference gene primer amplification, nucleated cell counts were estimated. Data came from immunoSEQ multiplex PCR; TCRdb stores just in-frame clones and leaves some out. V and J calls and clone size come straight from that table; D and trimming were deduced from the DNA. In the table there are some 160,000 clones, approximately 87% of which are singletons. The V call is TRBV28, the J call TRBJ1-1; possibly TRBD1 for D (6 bases). This receptor was identified in a woman between 70 and 85 years old with acute or convalescent COVID-19. Source material: peripheral blood. CDR3 in amino acids: CASTTPGGGLKAFF. The CDR3, as DNA: TGTGCCAGCACCACCCCGGGGGGGGGCTTGAAAGCTTTCTTT.